The 21 T cell receptor beta chains below were found in one sample sequenced in a study of T cell responses to AZD1222 COVID-19 vaccine. Profiling relied on immunoSEQ multiplex PCR, and the TCRdb table lists in-frame clones only, not all of them. The sample has tens of thousands of clones, roughly 89% seen once. The starting material was peripheral blood, obtained on day 0 of AZD1222 vaccination. All receptors derive from an adult in good health.

V and J are TRBV18 and TRBJ2-7; D is perhaps TRBD1 or TRBD2 (5 bases each). V was shortened by 3 bases and J by 6 bases, with 18 bases between the two germline ends. Germline lookup yields CDR1 KGHSH and CDR2 LQKENI. CDR3 length equals 15 residues. Here the CDR3 DNA reads TGTGCCAGCTCACCGGCGACAGAGGGTTCGGGCGAGCAGTACTTC. Protein sequence: CASSPATEGSGEQYF. The variable domain in full, completed from reference TRBV18 and TRBJ2-7, reads NAGVMQNPRHLVRRRGQEARLRCSPMKGHSHVYWYRQLPEEGLKFMVYLQKENIIDESGMPKERFSAEFPKEGPSILRIQQVVRGDSAAYFCASSPATEGSGEQYFGPGTRLTVT.

This clone has a single count. The chain carries TRBV28 and TRBJ1-4; D ambiguous. Germline V CDR1 and CDR2: MDHEN, SYDVKM. This CDR3 is 13 amino acids long. V dropped 8 bases and J dropped 0 bases, with 7 bases sitting between them. In DNA form, the CDR3 reads TGTGCCAGCGTAGAAGCAACTAATGAAAAACTGTTTTTT. Amino acid sequence: CASVEATNEKLFF.

This chain uses TRBV7-6 with TRBJ1-6; D might be TRBD1 (6 bases). Deletions cut 6 bases from V and 6 bases from J, with 12 bases between. Looked up from germline, CDR1 is SGHVS and CDR2 is FNYEAQ. The CDR3 runs 14 residues. CDR3 bases: TGTGCCAGCAGTGGACAGCTCGGTAATTCACCCCTCCACTTT. Amino acid sequence: CASSGQLGNSPLHF.

This clone was observed a single time. A read error may produce the germline difference seen at one junction end. The chain has TRBV3-1 (or the pseudogene TRBV3-2) and TRBJ1-2, with a possible D match to TRBD1 (5 bases). Germline V gives CDR1 LGHDT, CDR2 YNNKEL (reference sequence). The CDR3 covers 12 residues. The CDR3 region has the DNA TGTGCCAGCAGCCAAGGGCTCGGGGACCGACAATTC. Translating gives CASSQGLGDRQF.

The rearrangement joins TRBV29-1 to TRBJ2-7; D may be TRBD1 or TRBD2 (5 bases each). The germline V and J ends were trimmed by 4 bases and 5 bases, with 15 bases remaining between them. The CDR3 is 13 residues long. Germline CDR1 reads SQVTM; CDR2 reads ANQGSEA. The CDR3 reads CSVGWAGRNEQYF. The DNA for the CDR3 is TGCAGCGTTGGTTGGGCAGGGAGAAACGAGCAGTACTTC.

This clone was recorded only once. V is TRBV6-6 and J is TRBJ1-2, with D unclear. This CDR3 contains 13 residues. The germline V gene encodes CDR1 MNHNY and CDR2 SVGAGI (reference sequence). V gave up 0 bases and J gave up 8 bases, with 10 bases separating them. CDR3 sequence (DNA): TGTGCCAGCAGTTACTCGGAGGGTCTAGGCTACACCTTC. Its translation is CASSYSEGLGYTF.

The V and J genes are TRBV5-1 and TRBJ2-1; 7 bases are shared with TRBD2. This CDR3 comprises 15 residues. V lost 0 bases to trimming and J lost 5 bases; unmatched junction nucleotides: 5. Germline V gives CDR1 SGHRS, CDR2 YFSETQ. For the CDR3, the DNA is TGCGCCAGCAGCTTGGGAGGGAGGGGTCACAATGAGCAGTTCTTC. Its translation is CASSLGGRGHNEQFF.

The rearrangement uses TRBV6-2 or TRBV6-3 and TRBJ2-1; 9 bases are shared with TRBD2. CDR3 length: 14 amino acids. CDR1 and CDR2 (germline): MNHEY, SVGEGT. With V trimmed by 2 bases and J by 9 bases, 5 bases remained unmatched. The CDR3 sequence: CASSYQAGGAEQFF. DNA for the CDR3: TGTGCCAGCAGTTACCAGGCGGGAGGGGCTGAGCAGTTCTTC.

The rearrangement links TRBV2 to TRBJ1-5; no definite D call. CDR3 size: 13 residues. V was shortened by 2 bases and J by 4 bases, with 6 bases between the two germline ends. The germline CDR1 and CDR2 sequences are SNHLY and FYNNEI. CDR3 DNA: TGTGCCAGCAGTGAATGGTCTAATCAGCCCCAGCATTTT. The encoded protein is CASSEWSNQPQHF.

The chain combines TRBV6-5 with TRBJ1-6, with TRBD1 matching over 8 bases. CDR1 and CDR2 (germline): MNHEY, SVGAGI. The CDR3 length is 14 residues. Trimming removed 6 bases from V and 10 bases from J; junction bases left unmatched: 8. The CDR3 DNA follows: TGTGCCAGCAGGAACCCCACAGGGGGATCACCCCTCCACTTT. It yields the protein CASRNPTGGSPLHF.

V and J are TRBV27 and TRBJ1-1; TRBD1 is a possible D gene (5 bases). CDR1 and CDR2 from the germline V gene are MNHEY and SMNVEV (reference sequence). CDR3 size: 13 residues. The V end lost 6 bases, the J end lost 4 bases, and 12 bases lay between the germline ends. For the CDR3, the DNA is TGTGCCAGCAGGCCCGGGGGGGGCACTGAAGCTTTCTTT. It specifies CASRPGGGTEAFF.

The genes are TRBV19 and TRBJ2-3, with D maybe TRBD2 (6 bases). The length of the CDR3 is 13 residues. Trimming removed 7 bases at V and 2 bases at J, with 10 bases between. Germline V lookup: CDR1 LNHDA, CDR2 SQIVND (reference sequence). CDR3 loop: CASNRGYTDTQYF. The DNA for the CDR3 is TGTGCCAGTAACCGGGGGTACACAGATACGCAGTATTTT.

V usage is TRBV10-1 and J usage is TRBJ2-1; D not certain. Per germline, CDR1 WNHNN and CDR2 SYGVQD (reference sequence). The CDR3 is made up of 13 amino acids. V shed 3 bases and J shed 10 bases, with 13 bases lying between them. CDR3 protein: CASSDRQGLEQFF. CDR3 DNA: TGCGCCAGCAGTGACAGACAAGGGTTGGAGCAGTTCTTC.

The chain links TRBV7-8 to TRBJ2-1; perhaps TRBD1 as D (6 bases). CDR1 is SGHVS and CDR2 is FQNEAQ in the germline V gene. V lost 2 bases and J 7 bases, leaving 15 bases between the germline ends. The CDR3 has 15 amino acids. CDR3 coding DNA: TGTGCCAGCAGCTTAACACAGGGTAACAATAATGAGCAGTTCTTC. This translates into CASSLTQGNNNEQFF.

This clone was counted between two and nine times. The CDR3 here is CSVDPLGSTEAFF. DNA of the CDR3: TGCAGCGTTGACCCCCTGGGGTCCACTGAAGCTTTCTTT. This chain uses TRBV29-1 with TRBJ1-1, with no clear D. The CDR3 covers 13 residues. CDR1 is SQVTM and CDR2 is ANQGSEA in the germline V gene. The germline V and J ends were trimmed by 3 bases and 4 bases, with 12 bases remaining between them.

This clone was picked up a small number of times. The chain links TRBV5-1 to TRBJ2-1; maybe TRBD1 (6 bases). Germline V gene sequence: CDR1 SGHRS, CDR2 YFSETQ. V lost 2 bases to trimming and J lost 8 bases, with 8 bases between them. The CDR3 extends over 12 amino acids. The CDR3 nucleotides read TGCGCCAGCAGCTTTAAGGGGGATGAGCAGTTCTTC. Translated: CASSFKGDEQFF.

The rearrangement links TRBV7-8 to TRBJ1-5, with 7 bases identical to TRBD1. This CDR3 is 14 amino acids long. The germline V gene encodes CDR1 SGHVS and CDR2 FQNEAQ. V was clipped by 3 bases and J by 4 bases; unmatched bases: 3. CDR3 protein: CASSFGQANQPQHF. CDR3 nucleotide sequence: TGTGCCAGCAGCTTCGGACAGGCGAATCAGCCCCAGCATTTT.

The chain joins TRBV5-4 to TRBJ2-5; the D is unclear. CDR1 and CDR2 (germline): SGHNT, YYREEE (reference sequence). The length of the CDR3 is 13 residues. Trimming left V 0 bases short and J 2 bases short, with 5 bases between. In DNA form, the CDR3 reads TGTGCCAGCAGCTTGGGATTACAAGAGACCCAGTACTTC. Its protein is CASSLGLQETQYF.

This rearrangement joins TRBV24-1 to TRBJ1-1; D might be TRBD1 (6 bases). V lost 9 bases to trimming and J lost 1 base, with 20 bases between them. CDR1 and CDR2 (germline): KGHDR, SFDVKD. The length of the CDR3 is 16 residues. The CDR3 bases are TGTGCCACCCCCCCTTGGGGTTTGGGGGCGAACACTGAAGCTTTCTTT. The encoded protein is CATPPWGLGANTEAFF.

The chain couples TRBV19 to TRBJ1-5, with D unclear. Germline CDR1 and CDR2: LNHDA and SQIVND (reference sequence). Deletions cut 5 bases from V and 0 bases from J, with 2 bases between. CDR3 size: 12 residues. The CDR3 sequence is CASSGSNQPQHF. CDR3 coding DNA: TGTGCCAGTAGTGGTAGCAATCAGCCCCAGCATTTT.

This chain connects TRBV19 to TRBJ1-6; the D gene is possibly TRBD1 (5 bases). Germline CDR1 reads LNHDA; CDR2 reads SQIVND (reference sequence). With 3 bases removed from V and 4 bases from J, the gap between germline ends came to 16 bases. The CDR3 has 17 residues. The CDR3 reads CASSMDDRQFYNSPLHF. Written as DNA, the CDR3 is TGTGCCAGTAGTATGGATGATAGACAGTTTTATAATTCACCCCTCCACTTT.